The next 26 T cell receptor beta chains were all read from a single sample in a study of cytomegalovirus exposure and HLA in healthy donors. The study ran its PCR with 60 Vbeta and 13 Jbeta primers. This table comes from immunoSEQ multiplex PCR, and its TCRdb copy is limited to in-frame clones, with some not included. Of about 160,000 clones in the sample, about 77% were seen once. Sequencing was carried out using PBMCs. Receptor source: a male donor in good health and CMV-seropositive.

The sample holds a few counts of this clone. The chain couples TRBV10-1 to TRBJ2-7, with TRBD2 as a possible D gene (6 bases). Germline CDR1 WNHNN, CDR2 SYGVQD (reference sequence). Trimming left V 5 bases short and J 3 bases short, with 11 bases between. The CDR3 sequence is 13 residues long. CDR3 DNA: TGCGCCAGCAGTTTGGGACTTGGCTACGAGCAGTACTTC. Its translation: CASSLGLGYEQYF.

The V call is TRBV11-2, the J call TRBJ2-1; 9 positions match TRBD2. J lost 4 bases, V lost 5 bases, and 6 bases had no gene match. This CDR3 comprises 15 residues. In germline, CDR1 is SGHAT, CDR2 FQNNGV. DNA of the CDR3: TGTGCCAGCAGCGTCCGCGGGGGGGAGTACAATGAGCAGTTCTTC. Protein sequence: CASSVRGGEYNEQFF.

This clone was seen just once. J is TRBJ1-1 and V is TRBV19; 7 nucleotides line up with TRBD1. V dropped 5 bases and J dropped 1; count of bases not matched to a gene: 7. The CDR3 totals 15 residues. Germline V CDR1 and CDR2: LNHDA, SQIVND (reference sequence). The CDR3 nucleotides read TGTGCCAGTAGTCCGATGACAGGGCAGAACACTGAAGCTTTCTTT. Amino acid sequence: CASSPMTGQNTEAFF.

The chain carries TRBV6-5 and TRBJ1-2; a possible D gene is TRBD1 (5 bases). The CDR3 sequence is 13 residues long. Germline V lookup: CDR1 MNHEY, CDR2 SVGAGI. V was cut by 4 bases and J by 7 bases, with 13 bases left in between. The CDR3 nucleotides are TGTGCCAGCAGTTCGGGAAGCGGGGGTGGCTACACCTTC. Translating it yields CASSSGSGGGYTF.

In DNA, the CDR3 is TGCGCCAGCAGCCGACTAGGTAATAATGAGCAGTTCTTC. It translates to CASSRLGNNEQFF. This chain uses TRBV5-1 with TRBJ2-1; D perhaps matches TRBD2 (6 bases). CDR1 is SGHRS and CDR2 is YFSETQ in the germline V gene. The V end was cut by 4 bases, the J end by 7 bases, with 12 bases between. The CDR3 is made up of 13 amino acids.

The chain has TRBV9 and TRBJ2-5; a weak D match, TRBD2 (5 bases). Between the trimmed V and J ends, which lost 3 bases and 5 bases, there was a span of 14 bases. CDR3 length equals 14 residues. Germline CDR1 is SGDLS and CDR2 is YYNGEE. The CDR3 coding sequence is TGTGCCAGCAGCGCGGGAACTAGAGGGGAGACCCAGTACTTC. Protein: CASSAGTRGETQYF.

The chain recombines TRBV7-2 with TRBJ2-5, with 11 bases matching TRBD2. V lost 5 bases to trimming and J lost 0 bases; unmatched junction nucleotides: 11. Per germline, CDR1 SGHTA and CDR2 FQGNSA. This CDR3 is 18 amino acids long. CDR3 sequence (DNA): TGTGCCAGCAGCCCCCTTCGACTAGCGGGGAGGTACCAAGAGACCCAGTACTTC. Translation gives CASSPLRLAGRYQETQYF.

Here the CDR3 reads CATSRGTSGGALYSETQYF. For the CDR3, the DNA is TGTGCCACCAGCAGAGGGACTAGCGGGGGGGCCTTGTATTCTGAGACCCAGTACTTC. The chain employs TRBV15 and TRBJ2-5; 15 bases are shared with TRBD2. The germline V gene has CDR1 LNHNV and CDR2 YYDKDF (reference sequence). This CDR3 contains 19 residues. Trimming cost V 1 base and J 5 bases; bases outside gene matches: 11.

The chain combines TRBV9 with TRBJ2-2; 7 bases are a match to TRBD1. V gave up 4 bases and J gave up 4 bases; unmatched junction bases: 7. Germline CDR1 and CDR2: SGDLS and YYNGEE. CDR3 length: 15 residues. The CDR3 loop reads CASSPRQGGTGELFF. The CDR3 nucleotides read TGTGCCAGCAGCCCAAGACAGGGTGGCACCGGGGAGCTGTTTTTT.

The chain joins TRBV15 to TRBJ2-1, with D possibly matching TRBD2 (6 bases). This CDR3 contains 13 residues. The V gene's germline CDR1 is LNHNV and CDR2 YYDKDF (reference sequence). V lost 5 bases and J lost 7, with 12 bases in between. The CDR3 nucleotides are TGTGCCACCAGCTCTAGACTAGTGAATGAGCAGTTCTTC. Amino acid sequence: CATSSRLVNEQFF.

Worth noting for this clone: Because it lacks the conserved phenylalanine or tryptophan at the end, this CDR3 is likely a read error. The DNA is left out, because the CDR3 cannot be placed on it with certainty; the CDR3 is given as TCRdb lists it. This rearrangement joins TRBV27 to TRBJ1-6; the D segment call TRBD1 is taken from the table without a DNA check. Germline V gene sequence: CDR1 MNHEY, CDR2 SMNVEV (reference sequence). Inclusive of both ends, the CDR3 amounts to 11 amino acids. The CDR3 region is CASSLSEGTGI.

The chain employs TRBV11-3 and TRBJ2-1; possibly TRBD2 for D (7 bases). In germline, CDR1 is SGHNT, CDR2 YENEEA. The CDR3 is 12 residues long. V was shortened by 3 bases and J by 8 bases, with 8 bases between the two germline ends. The CDR3 DNA is TGTGCCAGCAGCTTGGGGGGGCATGAGCAGTTCTTC. Its translation is CASSLGGHEQFF.

V is TRBV5-8 and J is TRBJ2-4, with unresolved D. Germline CDR1 is SGHTS and CDR2 is YDEGEE. Trimming cost V 4 bases and J 0 bases, with 14 bases left between them. The CDR3 is made up of 16 amino acids. The CDR3 nucleotides read TGTGCCAGCAGCCTCGGTTTTACCCTAGCCAAAAACATTCAGTACTTC. Its translation is CASSLGFTLAKNIQYF.

The chain joins TRBV5-1 to TRBJ1-2, with D tentatively TRBD1 (5 bases). V lost 1 base, J lost 8 bases, and 18 bases lay in between. CDR1 and CDR2 (germline): SGHRS, YFSETQ. There are 15 residues in the CDR3. This CDR3 is CASSLNIGTIRGYTF. CDR3 coding DNA: TGCGCCAGCAGCTTGAACATAGGGACTATTCGGGGCTACACCTTC.

The chain has TRBV9 and TRBJ1-6, with 7 nucleotides matching TRBD1. The V gene's germline CDR1 is SGDLS and CDR2 YYNGEE. The V gene end was trimmed by 1 base and the J gene end by 7 bases; junction bases not matched to a gene: 2. This CDR3 has 14 residues. Written as DNA, the CDR3 is TGTGCCAGCAGCGTACAGGGGGACAATTCACCCCTCCACTTT. Amino acids: CASSVQGDNSPLHF.

J is TRBJ1-1 and V is TRBV19, with 12 bases lining up with TRBD1. Losses at the gene ends were 5 bases for V and 0 bases for J; bases not matched to a gene: 7. The CDR3 is made up of 17 amino acids. CDR1 is LNHDA and CDR2 is SQIVND in the germline V gene (reference sequence). CDR3 in amino acids: CASSPGTGGNMNTEAFF. DNA of the CDR3: TGTGCCAGTAGTCCCGGGACAGGGGGCAACATGAACACTGAAGCTTTCTTT.

The V gene is TRBV4-2, the J gene TRBJ2-7; TRBD2 matches at 15 bases. V lost 5 bases to trimming and J lost 1 base; unmatched junction nucleotides: 9. This CDR3 spans 18 amino acids. In germline, CDR1 is LGHNA, CDR2 YNFKEQ. The chain's CDR3 is CASSSVGTSGGHSYEQYF. The DNA of the CDR3 is TGTGCCAGCAGCTCCGTCGGGACTAGCGGGGGGCATTCCTACGAGCAGTACTTC.

The chain combines TRBV27 with TRBJ1-4; TRBD1 might be the D (5 bases). The CDR3 extends over 12 amino acids. CDR1 and CDR2 (germline): MNHEY, SMNVEV (reference sequence). Between the trimmed V and J ends, which lost 9 bases and 8 bases, there was a span of 13 bases. CDR3 in amino acids: CARGGGGEKLFF. Written as DNA, the CDR3 is TGTGCCAGGGGGGGAGGTGGGGAAAAACTGTTTTTT.

This rearrangement joins TRBV18 to TRBJ1-1; D call uncertain. The CDR3 is 15 residues long. CDR1 is KGHSH and CDR2 is LQKENI in the germline V gene. V lost 3 bases and J 1 base, leaving 12 bases between the germline ends. In DNA, the CDR3 is TGTGCCAGCTCACCGGGCCTCTCTGCGAACACTGAAGCTTTCTTT. It yields the protein CASSPGLSANTEAFF.

The rearrangement uses TRBV30 and TRBJ2-1; 9 bases match TRBD2. Germline CDR1 reads GTSNPN; CDR2 reads SVGIG (reference sequence). The CDR3 totals 14 residues. J was trimmed by 7 bases and V by 0 bases; bases with no gene match: 4. The CDR3 is CAWSVRLAGNEQFF. CDR3 DNA sequence: TGTGCCTGGAGTGTAAGGCTAGCGGGGAATGAGCAGTTCTTC. The full variable domain, its missing parts supplied by reference TRBV30 and TRBJ2-1, is SQTIHQWPATLVQPVGSPLSLECTVEGTSNPNLYWYRQAAGRGLQLLFYSVGIGQISSEVPQNLSASRPQDRQFILSSKKLLLSDSGFYLCAWSVRLAGNEQFFGPGTRLTVL.

V gene TRBV4-3 combines with J gene TRBJ2-3, with 9 bases fitting TRBD2. V lost 1 base to trimming and J lost 6 bases; unmatched junction nucleotides: 14. This CDR3 contains 18 residues. Looked up from germline, CDR1 is LGHNA and CDR2 is YSLEER. The chain's CDR3 is CASSQVGLLAGSTDTQYF. The CDR3 region has the DNA TGCGCCAGCAGCCAAGTAGGGCTGCTAGCGGGATCCACGGATACGCAGTATTTT.

A word on this clone: This specimen includes other DNA sequences encoding the same CDR3. This rearrangement joins TRBV7-6 to TRBJ1-1; a possible D gene is TRBD1 (6 bases). Germline loops: CDR1 SGHVS, CDR2 FNYEAQ. Trimming cost V 1 base and J 2 bases, with 8 bases left between them. The CDR3 is made up of 14 amino acids. The CDR3 here is CASSLGGGNTEAFF. The CDR3 DNA reads as TGTGCCAGCAGCTTAGGAGGGGGTAACACTGAAGCTTTCTTT.

The gene calls are TRBV14 and TRBJ2-7, with a tentative D call TRBD1 (5 bases). V was cut by 0 bases and J by 9 bases, with 12 bases left in between. The germline CDR1 and CDR2 sequences are SGHDN and FVKESK. The CDR3 consists of 13 residues. The chain's CDR3 is CASSQDDRRRQYF. Written as DNA, the CDR3 is TGTGCCAGCAGCCAAGATGACAGACGTAGGCAGTACTTC.

V and J are TRBV7-9 and TRBJ1-4; no clear D. In germline, CDR1 is SEHNR, CDR2 FQNEAQ (reference sequence). V shed 4 bases and J shed 0 bases, with 21 bases lying between them. The CDR3 covers 19 residues. CDR3 sequence (DNA): TGTGCCAGCAGCTCCCCTGGGCCTATCCTTCCCGCAACTAATGAAAAACTGTTTTTT. Translated: CASSSPGPILPATNEKLFF.

V is TRBV4-2 and J is TRBJ2-5; 9 nucleotides agree with TRBD2. Per the germline V gene, CDR1 is LGHNA and CDR2 is YNFKEQ. The CDR3 extends over 17 amino acids. J was trimmed by 1 base and V by 0 bases; bases with no gene match: 6. CDR3: CASSQDSAGGVQETQYF. The CDR3 region has the DNA TGTGCCAGCAGCCAAGATTCAGCGGGGGGAGTCCAAGAGACCCAGTACTTC.

The chain has TRBV7-6 and TRBJ1-1; a possible D gene is TRBD1 (5 bases). This CDR3 region has 14 residues. Germline V CDR1 and CDR2: SGHVS, FNYEAQ. With 4 bases removed from V and 5 bases from J, the gap between germline ends came to 14 bases. CDR3 sequence reads: CASSYVAGGTEAFF. As DNA, the CDR3 is TGTGCCAGCAGCTACGTCGCCGGGGGGACTGAAGCTTTCTTT.